Listed here are 14 T cell receptor beta chains from one sample, sequenced in a study of T cells in localized non-small cell lung cancer. Some clones are missing from TCRdb's copy, which holds only in-frame ones; the method was immunoSEQ multiplex PCR. In the table there are around 92,000 clones, more than 75% of which are singletons. Sequencing was performed on PBMCs, taken before any cancer treatment. The receptors stem from a woman aged 35-75 years with stage II squamous cell lung carcinoma.

This clone was observed a few times. The chain uses TRBV6-5 and TRBJ1-1, with 7 bases matching TRBD1. Germline V gene data show CDR1 as MNHEY and CDR2 as SVGAGI. Germline trimming cut 5 bases from V and 5 bases from J; bases unmatched to any gene: 5. CDR3 length equals 13 residues. The CDR3: CASSISRGTEAFF. DNA for the CDR3: TGTGCCAGCAGTATATCCAGGGGGACTGAAGCTTTCTTT.

This chain links TRBV14 with TRBJ1-2; TRBD1 aligns across 8 bases. Germline values: CDR1 SGHDN, CDR2 FVKESK. The V segment lost 2 bases and the J segment 7 bases; nucleotides outside the gene matches: 9. The CDR3 loop spans 15 amino acids. CDR3 DNA: TGTGCCAGCAGCCAAAGTACTCGGACAGGGAGTGGCTACACCTTC. Protein: CASSQSTRTGSGYTF.

V gene TRBV6-4 combines with J gene TRBJ1-2; D uncertain. Germline CDR1 is MRHNA and CDR2 is SNTAGT. The CDR3 covers 14 residues. V dropped 4 bases and J dropped 3 bases, with 12 bases sitting between them. CDR3: CASSAGVWDYGYTF. CDR3 nucleotide sequence: TGTGCCAGCAGTGCCGGGGTATGGGACTATGGCTACACCTTC.

This chain links TRBV19 with TRBJ1-5; D is uncertain. The CDR3 is made up of 13 amino acids. V was shortened by 3 bases and J by 4 bases, with 7 bases between the two germline ends. CDR1 LNHDA and CDR2 SQIVND come from the germline V gene (reference sequence). The CDR3 sequence: CASSMARNQPQHF. The CDR3 nucleotides are TGTGCCAGTAGTATGGCCCGGAATCAGCCCCAGCATTTT.

V usage is TRBV10-3 and J usage is TRBJ2-1; 13 nucleotides line up with TRBD2. The CDR3 runs 17 residues. Germline CDR1 is ENHRY and CDR2 is SYGVKD. The junction had 10 bases not matched to a gene; V was cut back by 7 bases and J by 4 bases. The CDR3 DNA reads TGTGCCATCACCCCCGGGACTAGCGGGATGACGTACAATGAGCAGTTCTTC. It translates to CAITPGTSGMTYNEQFF.

The chain links TRBV7-2 to TRBJ1-1; 7 bases are a match to TRBD1. The CDR3 is 15 amino acids. V lost 1 base to trimming and J lost 5 bases; unmatched junction nucleotides: 7. Germline CDR1 is SGHTA and CDR2 is FQGNSA. The CDR3 sequence: CASSLVKGAGTEAFF. CDR3 bases: TGTGCCAGCAGCTTAGTTAAGGGGGCAGGGACTGAAGCTTTCTTT.

The V and J genes are TRBV5-1 and TRBJ2-1; D is undetermined. V was shortened by 0 bases and J by 5 bases, with 6 bases between the two germline ends. The CDR3 has 13 amino acids. CDR1 and CDR2 (germline): SGHRS, YFSETQ. The CDR3 protein is CASSLVSHNEQFF. CDR3 bases: TGCGCCAGCAGCTTGGTGAGCCACAATGAGCAGTTCTTC.

The chain employs TRBV28 and TRBJ2-5, with TRBD1 identical over 11 bases. V dropped 5 bases and J dropped 3; count of bases not matched to a gene: 8. Germline CDR1 and CDR2: MDHEN and SYDVKM. The CDR3 is made up of 16 amino acids. CDR3 DNA: TGTGCCAGCAGTCACTCGGGACAGGGGGTAAAAGAGACCCAGTACTTC. This translates into CASSHSGQGVKETQYF.

The rearrangement joins TRBV7-2 to TRBJ2-7; D might be TRBD1 (6 bases). The germline V gene has CDR1 SGHTA and CDR2 FQGNSA. V gave up 6 bases and J gave up 0 bases, with 15 bases separating them. The CDR3 is 15 residues long. In DNA form, the CDR3 reads TGTGCCAGCAGAGAGGCAGGGGCCAGCTCCTACGAGCAGTACTTC. As protein: CASREAGASSYEQYF.

This chain uses TRBV19 with TRBJ1-5, with D possibly matching TRBD1 (6 bases). This CDR3 has 14 residues. Per germline, CDR1 LNHDA and CDR2 SQIVND (reference sequence). V lost 4 bases to trimming and J lost 3 bases, with 10 bases between them. The CDR3 is CASSTDRSNQPQHF. The CDR3 coding sequence is TGTGCCAGTAGTACCGACAGGTCCAATCAGCCCCAGCATTTT.

This chain uses TRBV6-6 with TRBJ1-2, with 7 bases aligning to TRBD1. The germline CDR1 and CDR2 sequences are MNHNY and SVGAGI (reference sequence). This CDR3 comprises 14 residues. V lost 5 bases, J lost 4 bases, and 7 bases stayed unmatched. The CDR3 DNA reads as TGTGCCAGCAGTACCGGACAGGCCCTCTATGGCTACACCTTC. This encodes CASSTGQALYGYTF.

The CDR3 region is CASSLGQRSNEKLFF. The CDR3 nucleotides are TGTGCCAGCAGCCTGGGACAGCGTTCTAATGAAAAACTGTTTTTT. V gene TRBV5-8 combines with J gene TRBJ1-4; TRBD1 aligns across 7 bases. Per germline, CDR1 SGHTS and CDR2 YDEGEE. With 4 bases clipped from V and 3 bases from J, the junction kept 6 bases outside the gene matches. The CDR3 has 15 residues.

The rearrangement uses TRBV5-1 and TRBJ1-1; 9 nucleotides align to TRBD1. The trim removed 4 bases at V and 2 bases at J, leaving 9 bases unmatched. Germline values: CDR1 SGHRS, CDR2 YFSETQ. This CDR3 has 16 amino acids. The CDR3 DNA is TGCGCCAGCAGCCCCCGGGACAGGGCCTTCAACACTGAAGCTTTCTTT. Protein sequence: CASSPRDRAFNTEAFF.

The J gene is TRBJ1-1, the V gene TRBV19; D perhaps matches TRBD1 (5 bases). The CDR3 is 15 residues long. CDR1 LNHDA and CDR2 SQIVND come from the germline V gene (reference sequence). V lost 5 bases, J lost 0 bases, and 13 bases lay in between. CDR3 protein: CASSPTDALNTEAFF. The DNA of the CDR3 is TGTGCCAGTAGTCCGACAGATGCACTGAACACTGAAGCTTTCTTT.